This T cell receptor beta chain was profiled in a study of Ad26.COV2.S vaccination and SARS-CoV-2 variants. About the study: The study gave Ad26.COV2.S intramuscularly, once or twice 56 days apart.

Stated treatment: about 20 received Ad26.COV2.S at low or high dose, single or two shots; roughly five received placebo; per-sample allocation not given. After the first vaccine or placebo injection, samples were drawn on day 63. As its vector, the vaccine had Ad26, which expressed Wuhan-strain SARS-CoV-2 spike. TCRdb's copy holds only in-frame clones and misses some; the assay was immunoSEQ multiplex PCR. The table has more than 300,000 clones, 80% to 90% seen once. Whole-study results and caveats: Measures of TCR breadth and depth may have fallen short of total T cell responses. Substantial breadth was reported for post-vaccination spike-specific CD8+ and CD4+ T cells.

Turning to this clone: The target antigen is unknown.

This TCR derives from a person aged 18-65 years who received the Ad26.COV2.S COVID-19 vaccine or a placebo. The sample in question was peripheral blood, obtained in a trial of Ad26.COV2.S vaccine versus placebo.

The DNA for the CDR3 is TGTGCCAGCAGCCAACGTGGGGTCTATGGCTACACCTTC. This encodes CASSQRGVYGYTF. This rearrangement joins TRBV4-2 to TRBJ1-2, with D uncertain. Germline V gives CDR1 LGHNA, CDR2 YNFKEQ. Deletions cut 2 bases from V and 4 bases from J, with 8 bases between. The CDR3 is made up of 13 amino acids.